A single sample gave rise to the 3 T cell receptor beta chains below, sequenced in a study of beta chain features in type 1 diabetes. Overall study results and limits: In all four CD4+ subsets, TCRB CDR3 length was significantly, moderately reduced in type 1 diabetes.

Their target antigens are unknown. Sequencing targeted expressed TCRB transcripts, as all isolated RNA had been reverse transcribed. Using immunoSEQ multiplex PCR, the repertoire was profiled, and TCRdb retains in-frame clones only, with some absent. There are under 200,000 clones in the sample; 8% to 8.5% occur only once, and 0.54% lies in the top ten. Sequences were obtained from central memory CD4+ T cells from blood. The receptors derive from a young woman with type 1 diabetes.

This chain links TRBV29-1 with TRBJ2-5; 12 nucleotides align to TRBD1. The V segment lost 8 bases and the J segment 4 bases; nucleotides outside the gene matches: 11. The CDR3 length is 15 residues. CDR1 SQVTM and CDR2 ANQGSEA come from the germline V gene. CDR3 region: CSILGGTGGRETQYF. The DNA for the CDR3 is TGCAGCATCCTGGGGGGGACAGGGGGCCGAGAGACCCAGTACTTC.

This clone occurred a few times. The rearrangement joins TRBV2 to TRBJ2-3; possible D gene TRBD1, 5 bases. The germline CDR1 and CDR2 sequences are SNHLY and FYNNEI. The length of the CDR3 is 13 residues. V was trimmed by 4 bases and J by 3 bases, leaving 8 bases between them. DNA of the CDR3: TGTGCCAGCAGTGTCCGACAGACAGATACGCAGTATTTT. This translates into CASSVRQTDTQYF.

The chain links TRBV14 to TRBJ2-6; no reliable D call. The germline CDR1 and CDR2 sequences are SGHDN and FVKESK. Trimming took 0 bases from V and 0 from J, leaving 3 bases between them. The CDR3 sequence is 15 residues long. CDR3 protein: CASSQDRSGANVLTF. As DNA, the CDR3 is TGTGCCAGCAGCCAAGACCGCTCTGGGGCCAACGTCCTGACTTTC.